The 7 T cell receptor beta chains in this list originate from one sample, sequenced in a study of response to subunit inactivated influenza vaccine. TCRdb independently ran MiXCR on the RT-PCR reads; one entry per CDR3 protein. This table has under 500,000 distinct CDR3 sequences, approximately 9.9% appearing once. The material was PBMCs from blood, obtained about 6 weeks after vaccination. The receptor set was obtained from a middle-aged man who received an inactivated influenza vaccine.

The chain recombines TRBV9 with TRBJ2-1; D ambiguous. CDR1 is SGDLS and CDR2 is YYNGEE in the germline V gene. The CDR3 has 15 residues. The germline V and J ends were trimmed by 0 bases and 4 bases, with 11 bases remaining between them. The CDR3 nucleotides read TGTGCCAGCAGCGTAGAAGGTGGCACGTACAATGAGCAGTTCTTC. Amino acid sequence: CASSVEGGTYNEQFF.

The chain combines TRBV28 with TRBJ1-4, with a weak D call TRBD1 (6 bases). Germline V gene data show CDR1 as MDHEN and CDR2 as SYDVKM. Trimming left V 6 bases short and J 10 bases short, with 21 bases between. The CDR3 has 15 residues. In nucleotides, the CDR3 is TGTGCCAGCAGATGGAAACAGGGTGCCTCGGCAAAACTGTTTTTT. Translating gives CASRWKQGASAKLFF.

This clonotype has just a few counts. CDR3 residues: CSARRLINYNEQFF. CDR3 nucleotide sequence: TGCAGTGCCCGGAGACTGATTAATTACAATGAGCAGTTCTTC. The rearrangement uses TRBV20-1 and TRBJ2-1; D is ambiguous. V gave up 6 bases and J gave up 4 bases, with 16 bases separating them. The CDR3 is made up of 14 amino acids. Germline loops: CDR1 DFQATT, CDR2 SNEGSKA (reference sequence).

This clonotype was counted only a few times. This chain joins TRBV20-1 and TRBJ1-1; 7 bases map to TRBD1. CDR3 length: 14 residues. The germline V gene encodes CDR1 DFQATT and CDR2 SNEGSKA (reference sequence). V dropped 6 bases and J dropped 1; count of bases not matched to a gene: 8. The CDR3 DNA is TGCAGTGCCTACCTAACAGGGGCGAACACTGAAGCTTTCTTT. Its translation is CSAYLTGANTEAFF.

The chain uses TRBV12-3 or TRBV12-4 and TRBJ2-2; TRBD2 is a possible D gene (6 bases). V dropped 6 bases and J dropped 6 bases, with 14 bases sitting between them. This CDR3 comprises 14 residues. CDR3 loop: CASSPVSGAGELFF. The CDR3 bases are TGTGCCAGCAGCCCCGTCTCGGGGGCCGGGGAGCTGTTTTTT.

As to this clonotype: This CDR3 is missing its conserved last phenylalanine or tryptophan, likely due to a read error. The limits of the CDR3 on the DNA are not certain, so only TCRdb's listed CDR3 is given. The chain recombines TRBV7-9 with TRBJ1-2. The CDR3 is made up of 12 amino acids, end residues included. Germline V CDR1 and CDR2: SEHNR, FQNEAQ (reference sequence). The CDR3 protein is CASSLAADPKWI.

This clonotype was seen a few times. This chain joins TRBV20-1 and TRBJ2-2, with D hard to call. The CDR3 is made up of 14 amino acids. V was clipped by 0 bases and J by 5 bases, with 10 bases between them. Germline assignment: CDR1 DFQATT and CDR2 SNEGSKA (reference sequence). The CDR3 here is CSARDFQRTGELFF. The CDR3 region has the DNA TGCAGTGCTAGAGATTTCCAGCGTACCGGGGAGCTGTTTTTT.